This entry concerns a single T cell receptor (beta chain). Generated by immunoSEQ multiplex PCR, the TCRdb table keeps only in-frame clones and is missing some. The repertoire consists of roughly 14,000 clones, with 71% occurring once and the leading ten covering 2.5% to 3.5%. Time point in this sample: after neoadjuvant nivolumab, at surgical resection. Blood cells were analyzed directly, without culture or expansion. This record comes from a study of neoadjuvant anti-PD-1 for oral cavity cancer. CDR3 length equals 14 residues. Trimming took off 0 bases at V and 7 bases at J, with 10 bases between the two ends. CDR1 and CDR2 from the germline V gene are SGHRS and YFSETQ.

This chain links TRBV5-1 with TRBJ1-4; D not resolved. The sequencing here drew on PBMCs, taken after nivolumab (anti-PD-1) treatment. This sequence was found in a person aged 35-79 years with oral cavity squamous cell carcinoma. CDR3 nucleotide sequence: TGCGCCAGCAGCTTGGGTTCCAGTGCTGAAAAACTGTTTTTT. This codes for CASSLGSSAEKLFF.